The entry below describes one T cell receptor (beta chain). Its antigen is undetermined. TCRdb itself ran the 5' RACE reads through MiXCR, one entry per CDR3 protein. The table has more than 300,000 distinct CDR3 sequences, around 10% seen once. The sample is drawn from a study of T cells after yellow fever vaccination. Whole-study findings and limits: Clones from primary vaccination mostly reappeared after the booster (roughly 97% CD4, less than 90% CD8). Contaminants from the bulk population, in the form of abundant clonotypes, could be found in FACS-sorted repertoires. Though it reached lower strength, the secondary response hit its peak faster, day 5 versus 15.

This CDR3 contains 14 residues. Trimming stripped 5 bases from V and 8 bases from J, with 18 bases between. CDR1 and CDR2 (germline): SEHNR, FQNEAQ (reference sequence). This TCR was sampled from a man aged 18-30 years who received the YFV17D yellow fever vaccine. This material consisted of CD4+ T cells sorted from PBMCs, taken 45 days after the yellow fever booster vaccination. The chain recombines TRBV7-9 with TRBJ1-2, with D uncertain. The DNA of the CDR3 is TGTGCCAGCAGCCCCTTCGGGGAGTTCGGGGGCTACACCTTC. Its protein is CASSPFGEFGGYTF.